This TCR beta chain was documented in a study of blood T cell repertoires in COVID-19 (dated by TCRdb to the early 2020s). With regard to the full study: Samples from collaborators originated in the United States, Italy and Spain and spanned both the acute and convalescent phases of COVID-19. Samples came from the ongoing ImmuneRACE study (first 160 participants) plus 1,254 subjects from 6 global collaborators. Where HLA class I and class II types were available, the types were taken from metadata supplied by the sample provider, not from assay-based typing. The prospective study material was composed of cDNA or gDNA derived from T cells, B-cell-depleted T cells, or PBMCs. The repertoires were released in a freely available public database intended as a resource for research on the immune response to SARS-CoV-2. Subjects who had been exposed to COVID-19, were actively infected with it, or had recovered from it provided the deeply sampled blood TCRbeta repertoires that made up the dataset. Sample metadata almost always included a de-identified subject ID, COVID-19 status, age in years and sex. General study outcomes and caveats: The quantity of clinical and demographic metadata differed by source and by participant and was supplied without curation.

A remark on this clone: Its cognate antigen has yet to be identified. No clone much larger than this one lies a single base away; base qualities are absent.

The immunoSEQ Assay, a bias-controlled multiplex PCR, was used to amplify TCRbeta CDR3 regions from genomic DNA. The study's processing was this. The number of nucleated cells in each sample was estimated by amplification of reference gene primers within the assay. To quantify the absolute abundance of each unique TCRbeta CDR3 rearrangement, sequence reads were collapsed and filtered. For each sample, productive Simpson clonality was calculated by taking the square root of Simpson's diversity index across productive rearrangements. This immuneACCESS table, as held by TCRdb, lists in-frame sequences with V and J called but not all clones. Of the missing ones, under half trace to an unresolved V gene in checked studies; the others have no known cause. The DNA gave D and trimming, while V, J and clone size come from that table. The sample table contains some 66,000 clones; only one count was recorded for approximately 86% of them. The ten largest clones take up about 6.2% of the sample.

Whole blood was collected in K2EDTA tubes by collaborating institutions according to the institutions' own protocols. For TCRbeta analysis, collaborator samples were shipped as frozen whole blood, as isolated PBMCs, or as DNA extracted from either sample type. CDR1 is given as MNHNY and CDR2 as SVGAGI, both from the germline V gene (reference sequence). The CDR3 starts with the cysteine, ends with the phenylalanine, and has 14 residues. Solely the CDR3 DNA is kept, with 42 bases framed from the first base. V has 5 bases trimmed and J has 8 bases trimmed; junction bases matching no gene number 9. The sequenced material came from peripheral blood. The chain is assembled from TRBV6-6 and TRBJ1-1, with 9 bases in between that match TRBD1. The clonotype originates from a man aged 55 to 70 with acute or convalescent COVID-19. CDR3 reads: CASSQTSGTGEAFF. The bases are TGTGCCAGCAGTCAGACGTCCGGGACAGGGGAAGCTTTCTTT.